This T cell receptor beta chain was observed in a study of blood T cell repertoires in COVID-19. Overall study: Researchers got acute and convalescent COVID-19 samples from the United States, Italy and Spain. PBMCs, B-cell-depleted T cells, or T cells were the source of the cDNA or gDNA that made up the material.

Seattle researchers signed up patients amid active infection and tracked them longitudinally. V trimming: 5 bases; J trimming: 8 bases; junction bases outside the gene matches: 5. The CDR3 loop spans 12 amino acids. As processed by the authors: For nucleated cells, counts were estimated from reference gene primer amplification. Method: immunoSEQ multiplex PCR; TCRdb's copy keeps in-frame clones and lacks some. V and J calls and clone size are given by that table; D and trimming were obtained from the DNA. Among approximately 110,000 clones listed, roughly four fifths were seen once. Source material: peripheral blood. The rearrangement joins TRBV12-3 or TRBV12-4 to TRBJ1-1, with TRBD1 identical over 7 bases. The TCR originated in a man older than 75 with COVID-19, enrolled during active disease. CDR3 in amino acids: CASSRDSGEAFF. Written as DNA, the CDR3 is TGTGCCAGCAGTCGGGACAGCGGAGAAGCTTTCTTT.